This entry lists 27 T cell receptor beta chains sequenced from one sample in a study of cytomegalovirus exposure and HLA in healthy donors listed by TCRdb under 2017. The library came from the immunoSEQ multiplex PCR assay. As stored in TCRdb, this immuneACCESS dataset retains in-frame rearrangements with V and J assigned. A fraction of the clones does not appear; measured against another copy, unresolved V genes explain less than half of the discrepancy, and the remainder lacks a known reason. Present in this sample are 350,000 or so clones, approximately 90% of which were seen just once. The ten largest clones represent about 0.8% of the sample. Sequences were obtained from PBMCs. The receptor source for this set is a woman between 18 and 29 years old in good health and CMV-seronegative.

CDR3 nucleotide sequence: TGTGCCAGCAGCGTAGTATGGGGCTGTAGGACCGTTCAGCCCCAGCATTTT. Protein: CASSVVWGCRTVQPQHF. The genes are TRBV9 and TRBJ1-5; possible D gene TRBD1, 5 bases. The CDR3 totals 17 residues. The germline gives CDR1 SGDLS, CDR2 YYNGEE. V shed 0 bases and J shed 6 bases, with 19 bases lying between them.

This chain connects TRBV4-1 to TRBJ2-1; 11 nucleotides agree with TRBD1. V lost 1 base to trimming and J lost 2 bases; unmatched junction nucleotides: 10. Looked up from germline, CDR1 is MGHRA and CDR2 is YSYEKL. This CDR3 has 19 residues. CDR3 nucleotide sequence: TGCGCCAGCAGCCAAGCTCCCGGACGGGACAGGGGGGCCTACAATGAGCAGTTCTTC. It specifies CASSQAPGRDRGAYNEQFF.

This clone was observed once. The V call is TRBV4-2, the J call TRBJ1-2; D is perhaps TRBD1 (6 bases). This CDR3 has 17 residues. V lost 0 bases to trimming and J lost 4 bases, with 18 bases between them. The germline V gene encodes CDR1 LGHNA and CDR2 YNFKEQ. In DNA form, the CDR3 reads TGTGCCAGCAGCCAAGATACAACCGACAAAGGGGGCTATGGCTACACCTTC. As protein: CASSQDTTDKGGYGYTF.

V and J are TRBV25-1 and TRBJ2-2; 7 bases map to TRBD1. This CDR3 region has 15 residues. Trimming at V came to 2 bases and at J to 4 bases, leaving 4 bases not matched to a gene. CDR1 is MGHDK, CDR2 SYGVNS, per germline. The DNA for the CDR3 is TGTGCCAGCAGTGAAAAGGGGGCGCCCACCGGGGAGCTGTTTTTT. It is translated as CASSEKGAPTGELFF.

The chain joins TRBV4-3 to TRBJ1-2; TRBD1 aligns across 8 bases. CDR3 size: 17 residues. CDR1 LGHNA and CDR2 YSLEER come from the germline V gene. Trimming at V came to 0 bases and at J to 6 bases, leaving 12 bases not matched to a gene. The CDR3 DNA follows: TGCGCCAGCAGCCAAGATCGGTCGCAGGGGGCTTTTCATGGCTACACCTTC. This sequence encodes CASSQDRSQGAFHGYTF.

The sample holds a few counts of this clone. V and J are TRBV28 and TRBJ2-3; 8 positions match TRBD2. This CDR3 is built from 15 residues. CDR1 and CDR2 from the germline V gene are MDHEN and SYDVKM. The ends lost 5 bases at V and 5 bases at J; junction bases unmatched: 9. The CDR3 here is CASSSASGWEDTQYF. The CDR3 DNA sequence: TGTGCCAGCAGTAGCGCTAGCGGGTGGGAAGATACGCAGTATTTT.

This clone was picked up one time. This chain connects TRBV2 to TRBJ2-5; 15 bases fit TRBD2. The V and J ends lost 5 bases and 4 bases, in that order; junction bases with no gene match: 2. The CDR3 contains 15 residues. Germline CDR1 SNHLY, CDR2 FYNNEI. CDR3 amino acids: CASSQGLAGGETQYF. The CDR3 nucleotides read TGTGCCAGCAGTCAGGGACTAGCGGGAGGAGAGACCCAGTACTTC.

The chain joins TRBV2 to TRBJ2-3, with 7 nucleotides matching TRBD2. Trimming cost V 3 bases and J 6 bases; bases outside gene matches: 6. Germline V gene sequence: CDR1 SNHLY, CDR2 FYNNEI. The CDR3 is made up of 14 amino acids. The CDR3 reads CASSEVGGSDTQYF. CDR3 nucleotide sequence: TGTGCCAGCAGTGAGGTCGGGGGGTCGGATACGCAGTATTTT.

J is TRBJ1-5 and V is TRBV9, with D possibly TRBD1 on 5 matching bases. The V gene lost 2 bases and the J gene lost 7 bases, with 10 bases spanning the gap. The CDR3 consists of 13 residues. Germline assignment: CDR1 SGDLS and CDR2 YYNGEE. CDR3 DNA: TGTGCCAGCAGCGTTCAGGGAGGGCAGCCCCAGCATTTT. This translates into CASSVQGGQPQHF.

This clone was observed once. The chain is built from TRBV28 and TRBJ1-4, with D possibly matching TRBD1 (6 bases). From germline, CDR1 is MDHEN and CDR2 SYDVKM. With 2 bases removed from V and 2 bases from J, the gap between germline ends came to 9 bases. This CDR3 has 15 amino acids. CDR3 sequence (DNA): TGTGCCAGCAGTTTAACAGGGCTTACTAATGAAAAACTGTTTTTT. Translation: CASSLTGLTNEKLFF.

This clone turned up a few times. This chain joins TRBV7-8 and TRBJ1-2; no clear D gene. V lost 6 bases to trimming and J lost 0 bases, with 26 bases between them. The CDR3 consists of 19 residues. Germline CDR1 reads SGHVS; CDR2 reads FQNEAQ. The CDR3 protein is CASSWDFAGSPNSNYGYTF. The CDR3 DNA sequence: TGTGCCAGCAGTTGGGATTTTGCGGGCAGCCCTAATTCTAACTATGGCTACACCTTC.

CDR3 coding DNA: TGTGCCAGCAGTGACCCTAATCAGCCCCAGCATTTT. Protein product: CASSDPNQPQHF. The chain couples TRBV2 to TRBJ1-5, with D hard to call. The ends were cut back, 3 bases at V and 4 bases at J, with 4 bases in the middle. The germline V gene has CDR1 SNHLY and CDR2 FYNNEI. The CDR3 extends over 12 amino acids.

The V and J genes are TRBV28 and TRBJ2-7; D gene ambiguous. Germline loops: CDR1 MDHEN, CDR2 SYDVKM. The CDR3 loop spans 15 amino acids. Trimming pared 6 bases from V and 0 bases from J, leaving 15 bases between. CDR3 nucleotides: TGTGCCAGCAGCCTATCCTCCTCGGGCTCCTACGAGCAGTACTTC. This sequence encodes CASSLSSSGSYEQYF.

The chain joins TRBV5-6 to TRBJ1-1, with D uncertain. CDR1 SGHDT and CDR2 YYEEEE come from the germline V gene. The CDR3 runs 12 residues. Deletions cut 4 bases from V and 0 bases from J, with 4 bases between. CDR3 region: CASSLLNTEAFF. CDR3 nucleotides: TGTGCCAGCAGCCTACTGAACACTGAAGCTTTCTTT.

The chain recombines TRBV11-1 with TRBJ1-1, with D possibly matching TRBD1 (5 bases). Trimming stripped 3 bases from V and 4 bases from J, with 12 bases between. The CDR3 totals 14 residues. Germline loops: CDR1 SGHAT, CDR2 FQDESV (reference sequence). The CDR3 loop reads CASSFRGFGTEAFF. Written as DNA, the CDR3 is TGTGCCAGCAGCTTTCGGGGGTTTGGCACTGAAGCTTTCTTT.

The chain is built from TRBV30 and TRBJ2-7, with D perhaps matching TRBD1 (6 bases). The V and J ends lost 2 bases and 3 bases respectively, with 11 bases between them. The germline CDR1 and CDR2 sequences are GTSNPN and SVGIG (reference sequence). This CDR3 comprises 13 residues. The CDR3 region has the DNA TGTGCCTGGAGTTCCGGACAGAGCTACGAGCAGTACTTC. It yields the protein CAWSSGQSYEQYF.

This clone was seen only a few times. This chain joins TRBV19 and TRBJ2-2; 11 bases are a match to TRBD2. The CDR3 has 15 amino acids. Germline V CDR1 and CDR2: LNHDA, SQIVND (reference sequence). J lost 6 bases, V lost 4 bases, and 4 bases had no gene match. This CDR3 reads CASSSLAGGPGELFF. The CDR3 nucleotides read TGTGCCAGTAGTAGCTTAGCGGGAGGGCCCGGGGAGCTGTTTTTT.

The rearrangement uses TRBV7-8 and TRBJ1-5; 8 nucleotides line up with TRBD1. The CDR3 loop spans 15 amino acids. CDR1 and CDR2 (germline): SGHVS, FQNEAQ. V was clipped by 2 bases and J by 5 bases; unmatched bases: 5. In nucleotides, the CDR3 is TGTGCCAGCAGCTTAAGACAGGGGATCGATCAGCCCCAGCATTTT. Encoded protein: CASSLRQGIDQPQHF.

This chain's CDR3 is CASAYNRGMNTEAFF. The DNA of the CDR3 is TGTGCCAGCGCATATAACAGGGGCATGAACACTGAAGCTTTCTTT. The chain uses TRBV2 and TRBJ1-1; 7 bases map to TRBD1. J gave up 0 bases and V 8 bases, and 9 bases lay outside the gene matches. The length of the CDR3 is 15 residues. The germline gives CDR1 SNHLY, CDR2 FYNNEI.

The rearrangement joins TRBV10-1 to TRBJ2-7; D is possibly TRBD2 (6 bases). Trimming took 7 bases from V and 4 from J, leaving 20 bases between them. CDR3 length: 15 amino acids. Germline V lookup: CDR1 WNHNN, CDR2 SYGVQD (reference sequence). The CDR3 DNA sequence: TGCGCCAGCATCTTCCTAGTGGGGGGACTGTACGAGCAGTACTTC. Amino acids: CASIFLVGGLYEQYF.

The CDR3 spells CASSLAKQGYEQYF. The CDR3, as DNA: TGCGCCAGCAGCTTGGCTAAACAGGGCTACGAGCAGTACTTC. The chain is built from TRBV5-1 and TRBJ2-7; a possible D gene is TRBD1 (6 bases). Germline V gives CDR1 SGHRS, CDR2 YFSETQ. The CDR3 sequence is 14 residues long. Trimming left V 0 bases short and J 3 bases short, with 10 bases between.

The chain carries TRBV18 and TRBJ2-1; 8 bases map to TRBD2. Trimming took 3 bases from V and 5 from J; bases not matched to a gene: 9. CDR1 is KGHSH and CDR2 is LQKENI in the germline V gene. The length of the CDR3 is 16 residues. The CDR3 nucleotides read TGTGCCAGCTCACCGCCCTGGGGAGCGGGAGACAATGAGCAGTTCTTC. Protein sequence: CASSPPWGAGDNEQFF.

V usage is TRBV7-9 and J usage is TRBJ2-1; TRBD2 matches at 10 bases. J was trimmed by 5 bases and V by 5 bases; bases with no gene match: 6. The CDR3 sequence is 15 residues long. Germline V lookup: CDR1 SEHNR, CDR2 FQNEAQ (reference sequence). This CDR3 reads CASSLTLAGHNEQFF. CDR3 bases: TGTGCCAGCAGCCTAACACTAGCGGGGCACAATGAGCAGTTCTTC. The full variable domain, its missing parts supplied by reference TRBV7-9 and TRBJ2-1, is DTGVSQNPRHKITKRGQNVTFRCDPISEHNRLYWYRQTLGQGPEFLTYFQNEAQLEKSRLLSDRFSAERPKGSFSTLEIQRTEQGDSAMYLCASSLTLAGHNEQFFGPGTRLTVL.

In nucleotides, the CDR3 is TGTGCCAGCAGCCCTATACTAGCACCGAGCTCCTACAATGAGCAGTTCTTC. Its protein is CASSPILAPSSYNEQFF. The rearrangement links TRBV9 to TRBJ2-1; weak D call: TRBD2 (6 bases). There are 17 residues in the CDR3. V shed 4 bases and J shed 0 bases, with 17 bases lying between them. The germline gives CDR1 SGDLS, CDR2 YYNGEE.

J is TRBJ1-1 and V is TRBV29-1; D may be TRBD1 (5 bases). The CDR3 covers 17 residues. In germline, CDR1 is SQVTM, CDR2 ANQGSEA. V was cut by 6 bases and J by 0 bases, with 23 bases left in between. In nucleotides, the CDR3 is TGCAGCGTGACCCAGGGTAATGGGGCGAATTTGAACACTGAAGCTTTCTTT. It is translated as CSVTQGNGANLNTEAFF.

The rearrangement links TRBV9 to TRBJ2-7; 11 bases align to TRBD2. V lost 2 bases, J lost 5 bases, and 3 bases stayed unmatched. The CDR3 loop spans 14 amino acids. Germline assignment: CDR1 SGDLS and CDR2 YYNGEE. The CDR3 DNA is TGTGCCAGCAGCGTGACTAGCGGGAACGACGAGCAGTACTTC. It codes for CASSVTSGNDEQYF.

The V gene is TRBV9, the J gene TRBJ2-3, with 8 bases aligning to TRBD1. This CDR3 has 14 amino acids. Looked up from germline, CDR1 is SGDLS and CDR2 is YYNGEE. Trimming at V came to 4 bases and at J to 3 bases, leaving 4 bases not matched to a gene. As DNA, the CDR3 is TGTGCCAGCAGCAACGGACAGGGAACAGATACGCAGTATTTT. As protein: CASSNGQGTDTQYF.